One and the same sample provided the 16 T cell receptor beta chains below, sequenced in a study of shared clonotypes between healthy human individuals. Naivety among CD8 cells was defined by CD45RO negativity and positive CCR7 selection, thereby excluding terminally differentiated effector memory CD45RA+ cells. This table comes from immunoSEQ multiplex PCR, and its TCRdb copy is limited to in-frame clones, with some not included. The data show around 2,000,000 clones, approximately 94% seen once. Sample: naive CD8+ T cells sorted from blood. Receptors originate from a young man in good health.

As to this clone: The junction does not match germline at one end; this may be a read error. The rearrangement links TRBV7-9 to TRBJ2-7; D gene uncertain. CDR3 length: 15 residues. CDR1 and CDR2 from the germline V gene are SEHNR and FQNEAQ (reference sequence). In DNA form, the CDR3 reads TGTGCCGGCAGCTCCCCGGCAGGTAATGCCTACGAGCAGTACTTC. This codes for CAGSSPAGNAYEQYF.

This chain connects TRBV9 to TRBJ1-2, with 11 bases that match TRBD1. Per germline, CDR1 SGDLS and CDR2 YYNGEE. CDR3 length: 16 residues. V lost 0 bases and J lost 4; bases outside the gene matches: 5. The CDR3 DNA sequence: TGTGCCAGCAGCGTAGCCGGGACAGGGGGGATCTATGGCTACACCTTC. It translates to CASSVAGTGGIYGYTF.

As regards this clone: This sample also contains other DNA sequences that code for the same CDR3. The V gene is TRBV11-2, the J gene TRBJ1-2, with D possibly being TRBD1 (5 bases). V lost 1 base and J lost 2, with 11 bases in between. Per germline, CDR1 SGHAT and CDR2 FQNNGV. This CDR3 spans 15 amino acids. The CDR3 protein is CASSLALGGNYGYTF. CDR3 nucleotides: TGTGCCAGCAGCTTAGCCCTTGGGGGGAACTATGGCTACACCTTC.

This chain uses TRBV2 with TRBJ2-1; D perhaps matches TRBD2 (5 bases). Trimming removed 2 bases from V and 4 bases from J, with 15 bases in between. The germline V gene has CDR1 SNHLY and CDR2 FYNNEI. This CDR3 region has 16 residues. CDR3 sequence (DNA): TGTGCCAGCAGTGAATACAATGAGCGGCTGTACAATGAGCAGTTCTTC. As protein: CASSEYNERLYNEQFF.

The V call is TRBV6-1, the J call TRBJ2-1; TRBD2 aligns across 10 bases. Trimming cost V 2 bases and J 3 bases; bases outside gene matches: 1. CDR1 and CDR2 (germline): MNHNS, SASEGT. CDR3 length: 15 residues. CDR3 in amino acids: CASSETSGNYNEQFF. The DNA for the CDR3 is TGTGCCAGCAGTGAAACTAGCGGGAACTACAATGAGCAGTTCTTC.

This chain links TRBV5-4 with TRBJ2-5, with TRBD2 matching over 8 bases. The CDR3 contains 16 residues. The J segment lost 1 base and the V segment lost 4 bases, leaving 9 bases of the junction unmatched. Germline CDR1 and CDR2: SGHNT and YYREEE (reference sequence). This chain's CDR3 is CASSGPGLVTQETQYF. CDR3 DNA sequence: TGTGCCAGCAGCGGTCCGGGACTAGTTACCCAAGAGACCCAGTACTTC. The variable domain in full, with the rest retrieved from reference TRBV5-4 and TRBJ2-5, is ETGVTQSPTHLIKTRGQQVTLRCSSQSGHNTVSWYQQALGQGPQFIFQYYREEENGRGNFPPRFSGLQFPNYSSELNVNALELDDSALYLCASSGPGLVTQETQYFGPGTRLLVL.

In the case of this clone: Other DNA sequences in the same sample also yield this CDR3. The chain joins TRBV27 to TRBJ2-1, with 10 bases fitting TRBD2. Germline trimming cut 5 bases from V and 5 bases from J; bases unmatched to any gene: 6. The V gene's germline CDR1 is MNHEY and CDR2 SMNVEV (reference sequence). The CDR3 has 15 residues. The CDR3 is CASSAGTSGNNEQFF. In DNA, the CDR3 is TGTGCCAGCAGTGCAGGCACTAGCGGGAACAATGAGCAGTTCTTC.

The table lists this clone with a count of one. The genes are TRBV6-1 and TRBJ1-6, with a tentative D call TRBD1 (6 bases). V was shortened by 3 bases and J by 0 bases, with 9 bases between the two germline ends. The V gene's germline CDR1 is MNHNS and CDR2 SASEGT. CDR3 length equals 16 residues. Here the CDR3 reads CASSEDSLSYNSPLHF. The CDR3, as DNA: TGTGCCAGCAGTGAGGACAGCCTCTCCTATAATTCACCCCTCCACTTT.

The J gene is TRBJ2-7, the V gene TRBV14; 7 bases are a match to TRBD1. Germline V gives CDR1 SGHDN, CDR2 FVKESK. This CDR3 region has 14 residues. V shed 0 bases and J 7 bases; nucleotides not matched to a gene: 6. The CDR3 here is CASSQDPTGIEQYF. For the CDR3, the DNA is TGTGCCAGCAGCCAAGACCCGACAGGGATAGAGCAGTACTTC.

CDR3 sequence reads: CASSPTGGGYEQYF. The CDR3 DNA sequence: TGTGCCAGCAGCCCCACGGGGGGCGGCTACGAGCAGTACTTC. V gene TRBV9 combines with J gene TRBJ2-7; D is perhaps TRBD2 (7 bases). CDR3 length: 14 amino acids. Germline V gene sequence: CDR1 SGDLS, CDR2 YYNGEE. V was shortened by 4 bases and J by 3 bases, with 14 bases between the two germline ends.

The chain couples TRBV2 to TRBJ2-3; D is unclear. This CDR3 has 15 amino acids. The germline V and J ends were trimmed by 2 bases and 1 base, with 10 bases remaining between them. Germline V CDR1 and CDR2: SNHLY, FYNNEI. The CDR3 is CASSEIGQGTDTQYF. CDR3 in DNA: TGTGCCAGCAGTGAAATAGGTCAGGGCACAGATACGCAGTATTTT.

A remark on this clone: The sample holds other DNA sequences that translate to the same CDR3. The V and J genes are TRBV19 and TRBJ2-5, with 8 bases that match TRBD2. The CDR3 has 15 residues. Germline V gene sequence: CDR1 LNHDA, CDR2 SQIVND (reference sequence). With V trimmed by 1 base and J by 0 bases, 1 base remained unmatched. CDR3 loop: CASSIGGGHQETQYF. The CDR3 bases are TGTGCCAGTAGTATAGGCGGGGGGCACCAAGAGACCCAGTACTTC.

V usage is TRBV2 and J usage is TRBJ1-5; D remains unclear. There are 14 residues in the CDR3. CDR1 SNHLY and CDR2 FYNNEI come from the germline V gene. Trimming pared 6 bases from V and 5 bases from J, leaving 14 bases between. The DNA for the CDR3 is TGTGCCAGCAGGCAAGGTAATCTCGATCAGCCCCAGCATTTT. Amino acid sequence: CASRQGNLDQPQHF.

The J gene is TRBJ2-7, the V gene TRBV25-1, with a possible D match to TRBD1 (6 bases). Trimming removed 3 bases at V and 2 bases at J, with 11 bases between. Germline CDR1 MGHDK, CDR2 SYGVNS. The CDR3 spans 14 residues. The CDR3 reads CASSEAGTTYEQYF. CDR3 nucleotides: TGTGCCAGCAGTGAGGCCGGGACAACCTACGAGCAGTACTTC.

This chain links TRBV7-2 with TRBJ1-2, with TRBD1 matching over 7 bases. The CDR3 extends over 13 amino acids. Germline CDR1 is SGHTA and CDR2 is FQGNSA. V shed 10 bases and J 7 bases; nucleotides not matched to a gene: 12. The CDR3 DNA follows: TGTGCCATCGTGGAAGAGACAGGGATTGGCTACACCTTC. This translates into CAIVEETGIGYTF.

This clone has only one observation. Other DNA sequences of this sample code for an identical CDR3. V is TRBV27 and J is TRBJ1-2; perhaps TRBD1 as D (5 bases). Germline-derived CDR1 and CDR2 are MNHEY and SMNVEV (reference sequence). V lost 0 bases, J lost 0 bases, and 11 bases lay in between. This CDR3 is 16 amino acids long. CDR3 sequence: CASSLSAGTANYGYTF. In DNA, the CDR3 is TGTGCCAGCAGTTTATCCGCAGGGACCGCTAACTATGGCTACACCTTC.